These T cell receptor beta chains were read from a single sample in a study of molecular identifiers for immune sequencing clone quantification. TCRdb passed the PCR reads through MiXCR, listing each CDR3 protein once. The sample yields about 640,000 distinct CDR3 sequences, 15% to 20% seen once. Sequencing used naive CD8+ T cells from blood, with Jurkat cell RNA spiked in. These receptors were taken from a human donor in good health. Some libraries in this study had Jurkat cell RNA spiked in. CDR3s leave out the opening cysteine and the closing phenylalanine or tryptophan. Fields, in order: J gene, V gene, CDR3 protein.

TRBJ1-1 | TRBV7-9 | ASSLLGRAGTEAF
TRBJ2-7 | TRBV4-3 | ASSQLRGGEQY
TRBJ2-5 | TRBV7-8 | ASSPSRGGGETQY
TRBJ2-1 | TRBV7-6 | ASSQILAGGPSDEQF
TRBJ1-1 | TRBV27 | ASSFGVRGTEAF
TRBJ1-1 | TRBV12-3/TRBV12-4 | ASSLINRGNTEAF
TRBJ2-3 | TRBV5-4 | ASSFDVSTDTQY
TRBJ1-2 | TRBV7-9 | ASSLGNVRSGGYGYT
TRBJ1-3 | TRBV12-5 | ASGVPGHISGDTIY
TRBJ2-3 | TRBV21-1 | ASSSDRGSSTDTQY
TRBJ2-3 | TRBV9 | ASSVQDGGQY
TRBJ2-7 | TRBV29-1 | SALTGRGEQY
TRBJ2-6 | TRBV11-2 | ASSLSGGANVLT
TRBJ2-7 | TRBV4-3 | ASSHTTGYEQY
TRBJ2-3 | TRBV5-8 | ASSLVFGRAADTQY
TRBJ1-2 | TRBV3-1 | ASSPGPRNYGYT
TRBJ1-2 | TRBV14 | ASSQDGSEYGYT
TRBJ1-2 | TRBV3-1 | ASSQRPGQGYYGYT
TRBJ1-4 | TRBV15 | ATRDNEKLF
TRBJ2-7 | TRBV9 | ASSVAGSGALYEQY
TRBJ1-4 | TRBV6-1 | ASSEALKSFEKLF
TRBJ2-7 | TRBV6-2/TRBV6-3 | ATNPGLAYEQY
TRBJ2-1 | TRBV5-1 | ASSFRLAGYNEQF
TRBJ2-2 | TRBV12-3/TRBV12-4 | ASSTPLAPREPNTGELF
TRBJ2-7 | TRBV2 | ASSKIGTAVPYEQY
TRBJ2-3 | TRBV7-2 | ASSLLPGTSSTDTQY
TRBJ2-5 | TRBV28 | ASSLPTSGRETQY
TRBJ1-5 | TRBV20-1 | SASGNKRSNQPQH